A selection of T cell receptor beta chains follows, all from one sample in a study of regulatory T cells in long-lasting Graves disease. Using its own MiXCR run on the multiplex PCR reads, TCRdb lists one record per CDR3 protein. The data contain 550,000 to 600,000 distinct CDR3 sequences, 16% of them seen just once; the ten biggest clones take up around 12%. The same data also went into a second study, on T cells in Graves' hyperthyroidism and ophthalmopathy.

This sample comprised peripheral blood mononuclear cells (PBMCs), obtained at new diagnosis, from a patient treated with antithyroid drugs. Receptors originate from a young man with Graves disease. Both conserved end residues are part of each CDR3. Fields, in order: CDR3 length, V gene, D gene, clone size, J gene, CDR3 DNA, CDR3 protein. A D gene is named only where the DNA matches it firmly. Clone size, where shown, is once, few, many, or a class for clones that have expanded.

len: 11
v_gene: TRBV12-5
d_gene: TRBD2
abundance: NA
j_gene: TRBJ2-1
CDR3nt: TGTGCTAGTGGCACAGGACCGGGAGGTTTCTTC
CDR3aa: CASGTGPGGFF

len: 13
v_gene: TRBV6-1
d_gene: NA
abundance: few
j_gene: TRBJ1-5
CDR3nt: TGTGCCATTGAATCAGGGCGCGATCAGCCCCAGCATTTT
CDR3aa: CAIESGRDQPQHF

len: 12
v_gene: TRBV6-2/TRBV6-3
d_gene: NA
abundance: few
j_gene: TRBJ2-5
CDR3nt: TGTGCCAGCAGTTACTCGAGAGGACCCCAGTACTTC
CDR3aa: CASSYSRGPQYF

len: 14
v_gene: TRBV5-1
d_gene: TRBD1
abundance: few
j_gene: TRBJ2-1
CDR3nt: TGCGCCAGCAGCCTCCGGGACAGTGAGAATGAGCAGTTCTTC
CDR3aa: CASSLRDSENEQFF

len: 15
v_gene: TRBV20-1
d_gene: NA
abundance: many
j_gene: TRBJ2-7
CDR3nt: TGCAGTGTTAGATTGGGCCCGCGCTTAACCTACGAGCAGTACTTC
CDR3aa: CSVRLGPRLTYEQYF

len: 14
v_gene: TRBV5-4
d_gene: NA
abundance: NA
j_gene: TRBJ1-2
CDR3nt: TGTGCCAGCAGCCGAGTTCAGGCTAACTATGGCTACACCTTC
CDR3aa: CASSRVQANYGYTF

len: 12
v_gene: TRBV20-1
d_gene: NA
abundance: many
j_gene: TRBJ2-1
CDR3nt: TGCAGTGCTAGCGGTGTGGCCAATGAGCAGTTCTTC
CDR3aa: CSASGVANEQFF

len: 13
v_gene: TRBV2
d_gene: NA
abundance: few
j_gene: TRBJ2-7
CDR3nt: TGTGCCAGCACCGGGACTCCCTCTTCCGAGCAGTACTTC
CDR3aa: CASTGTPSSEQYF

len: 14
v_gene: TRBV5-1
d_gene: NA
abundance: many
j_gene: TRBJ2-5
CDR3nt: TGCGCCAGCAGCTTGGAACAGTTCCAAGAGACCCAGTACTTC
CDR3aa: CASSLEQFQETQYF

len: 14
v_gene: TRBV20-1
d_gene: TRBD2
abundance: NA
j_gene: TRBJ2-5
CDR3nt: TGCAGTGCTTCAGGACTAGCGAGACAAGAGACCCAGTACTTC
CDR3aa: CSASGLARQETQYF